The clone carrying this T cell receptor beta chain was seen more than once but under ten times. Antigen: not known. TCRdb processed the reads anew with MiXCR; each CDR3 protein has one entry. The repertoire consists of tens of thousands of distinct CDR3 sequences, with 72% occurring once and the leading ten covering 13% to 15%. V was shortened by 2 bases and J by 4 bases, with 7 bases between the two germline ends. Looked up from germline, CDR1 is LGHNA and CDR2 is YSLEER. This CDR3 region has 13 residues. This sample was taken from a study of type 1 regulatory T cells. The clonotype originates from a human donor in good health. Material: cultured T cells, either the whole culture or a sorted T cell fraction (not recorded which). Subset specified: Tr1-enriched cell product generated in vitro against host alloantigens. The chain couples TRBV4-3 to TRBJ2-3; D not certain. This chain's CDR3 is CASSQNRADTQYF. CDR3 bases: TGCGCCAGCAGCCAAAACAGAGCAGATACGCAGTATTTT.